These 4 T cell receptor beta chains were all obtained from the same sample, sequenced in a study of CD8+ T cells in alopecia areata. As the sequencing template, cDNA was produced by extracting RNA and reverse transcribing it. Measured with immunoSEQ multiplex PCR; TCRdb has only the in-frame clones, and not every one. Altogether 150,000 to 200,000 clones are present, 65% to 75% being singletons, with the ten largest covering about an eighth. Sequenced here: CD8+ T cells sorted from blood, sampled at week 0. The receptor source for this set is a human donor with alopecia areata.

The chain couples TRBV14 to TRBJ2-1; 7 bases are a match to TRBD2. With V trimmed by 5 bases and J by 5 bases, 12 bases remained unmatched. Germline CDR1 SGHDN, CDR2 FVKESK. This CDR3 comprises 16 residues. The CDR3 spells CASSRPWEGRNNEQFF. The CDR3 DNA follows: TGTGCCAGCAGCAGACCCTGGGAGGGCAGGAACAATGAGCAGTTCTTC.

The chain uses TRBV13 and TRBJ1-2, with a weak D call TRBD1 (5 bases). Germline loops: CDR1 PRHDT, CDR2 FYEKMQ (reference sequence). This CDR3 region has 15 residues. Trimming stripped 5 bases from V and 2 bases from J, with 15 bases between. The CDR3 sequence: CASSPGQGVNYGYTF. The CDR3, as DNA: TGTGCCAGCAGCCCAGGACAAGGGGTGAACTATGGCTACACCTTC.

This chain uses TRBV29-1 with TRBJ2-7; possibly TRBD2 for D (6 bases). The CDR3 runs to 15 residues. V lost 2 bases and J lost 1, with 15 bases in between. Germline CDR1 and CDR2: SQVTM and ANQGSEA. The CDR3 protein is CSVELPGTVSYEQYF. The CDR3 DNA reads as TGCAGCGTTGAACTCCCAGGGACTGTGTCCTACGAGCAGTACTTC.

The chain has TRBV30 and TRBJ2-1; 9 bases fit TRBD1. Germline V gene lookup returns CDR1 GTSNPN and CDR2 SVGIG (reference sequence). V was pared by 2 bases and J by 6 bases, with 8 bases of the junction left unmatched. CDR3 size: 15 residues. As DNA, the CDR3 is TGTGCCTGGAGTACGGGACAGGGTTCCCGCAATGAGCAGTTCTTC. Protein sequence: CAWSTGQGSRNEQFF.